These 9 T cell receptor beta chains were sequenced from one sample in a study of blood T cells in healthy people across ages. A second PCR, run for about 6 to 11 cycles, used a sample-barcoded 5' primer plus a J-beta primer mix. TCRdb reprocessed the 5' RACE reads via MiXCR and lists one record per CDR3 protein. There are 1.4 million to 1.5 million distinct CDR3 sequences in the sample; roughly 45% occur only once, and approximately 7.9% lies in the top ten. The sequenced material came from blood. Source of these receptors: a woman younger than 35 in good health.

This clonotype has just a few counts. The chain is built from TRBV5-5 and TRBJ1-2; the D gene is possibly TRBD1 (5 bases). The germline gives CDR1 SGHKS, CDR2 YYEKEE (reference sequence). Trimming left V 0 bases short and J 3 bases short, with 24 bases between. The CDR3 loop spans 19 amino acids. This CDR3 is CASSLEVMELTAPDYGYTF. DNA for the CDR3: TGTGCCAGCAGCTTGGAAGTCATGGAGCTGACAGCCCCTGACTATGGCTACACCTTC.

This clonotype was recorded many times. The J gene is TRBJ2-5, the V gene TRBV7-2; the D gene is possibly TRBD2 (5 bases). CDR1 and CDR2 from the germline V gene are SGHTA and FQGNSA. Trimming removed 5 bases at V and 1 base at J, with 14 bases between. The CDR3 contains 15 residues. In DNA form, the CDR3 reads TGTGCCAGCAGCGAAAGACTACGCATCCAAGAGACCCAGTACTTC. Protein product: CASSERLRIQETQYF.

The rearrangement joins TRBV5-1 to TRBJ1-1; D gene uncertain. This CDR3 region has 15 residues. The V gene lost 4 bases and the J gene lost 1 base, with 14 bases spanning the gap. Germline CDR1 reads SGHRS; CDR2 reads YFSETQ. In DNA, the CDR3 is TGCGCCAGCAGCCCACGTGGGGAGCGGAACACTGAAGCTTTCTTT. It translates to CASSPRGERNTEAFF.

The chain has TRBV30 and TRBJ1-2; D unclear. Germline CDR1 is GTSNPN and CDR2 is SVGIG (reference sequence). This CDR3 region has 12 residues. V lost 3 bases, J lost 2 bases, and 7 bases lay in between. In DNA, the CDR3 is TGTGCCTGGAGCTTAAGCAACTATGGCTACACCTTC. It specifies CAWSLSNYGYTF.

Only one count was recorded for this clonotype. V gene TRBV10-3 combines with J gene TRBJ1-5, with D possibly matching TRBD1 (5 bases). The CDR3 length is 13 residues. V lost 11 bases to trimming and J lost 4 bases, with 15 bases between them. Germline V CDR1 and CDR2: ENHRY, SYGVKD. As DNA, the CDR3 is TGTGCCTCCCGTTCGGGGCCTAATCAGCCCCAGCATTTT. Its translation is CASRSGPNQPQHF.

The chain joins TRBV9 to TRBJ1-1, with D perhaps TRBD1 (6 bases). Germline CDR1 SGDLS, CDR2 YYNGEE. V dropped 2 bases and J dropped 8 bases, with 13 bases sitting between them. This CDR3 spans 13 amino acids. The CDR3 DNA reads as TGTGCCAGCAGCGTGAGGGGGTCGGGAGAAGCTTTCTTT. Its protein product is CASSVRGSGEAFF.

Turning to this clonotype: One junction end does not reproduce the germline sequence, and a read error may be involved. The chain links TRBV6-6 to TRBJ2-7; unclear D gene. The CDR3 totals 13 residues. The germline gives CDR1 MNHNY, CDR2 SVGAGI (reference sequence). As DNA, the CDR3 is TGTGCCAGCAGTTACGGGGTTTCCTACAAGCAGTACTTC. As protein: CASSYGVSYKQYF.

This sequence joins TRBV20-1 and TRBJ2-1; D gene unclear. This CDR3 comprises 11 residues. CDR1 is DFQATT and CDR2 is SNEGSKA in the germline V gene (reference sequence). V was cut by 4 bases and J by 6 bases, with 7 bases left in between. CDR3 loop: CSATGRNEQFF. DNA for the CDR3: TGCAGTGCTACTGGACGCAATGAGCAGTTCTTC.

The rearrangement joins TRBV6-5 to TRBJ1-1, with D perhaps TRBD1 (5 bases). This CDR3 region has 13 residues. The germline V gene encodes CDR1 MNHEY and CDR2 SVGAGI. V lost 11 bases and J 3 bases, leaving 16 bases between the germline ends. The CDR3 DNA reads as TGTGCCGCCTGCCCCGCAGGGCACACTGAAGCTTTCTTT. Translation gives CAACPAGHTEAFF.